This T cell receptor beta chain was found in a study of CD8 T cells in Susac syndrome. Random hexamers were used to reverse transcribe an amount of roughly 0.45 to 1 ug RNA. TCRdb itself ran the immunoSEQ multiplex PCR reads through MiXCR, one entry per CDR3 protein. This sample has some 140,000 distinct CDR3 sequences, with 65% to 90% found just once. This clonotype was observed a single time. TEMRA cells were FACS-enriched, with CD8+ and CD4+ T cells isolated negatively. This clonotype originated in a human donor with multiple sclerosis. The sequenced sample was CD8+ T cells from PBMCs.

The CDR3 region is CASSSRIHRAATNEKLFF. The CDR3 nucleotides read TGTGCCAGCAGCTCACGAATACACAGGGCCGCAACTAATGAAAAACTGTTTTTT. The chain is built from TRBV5-4 and TRBJ1-4, with D perhaps matching TRBD1 (6 bases). Germline V gene data show CDR1 as SGHNT and CDR2 as YYREEE (reference sequence). This CDR3 has 18 residues. Trimming pared 3 bases from V and 0 bases from J, leaving 18 bases between.